This paragraph covers one T cell receptor (beta chain) sequence. This entry belongs to a study of blood T cell repertoires in COVID-19. In the study overall: The cDNA or gDNA used as material had been derived from T cells, B-cell-depleted T cells, or PBMCs.

The germline V gene has CDR1 LNHDA and CDR2 SQIVND (reference sequence). Germline trimming cut 5 bases from V and 0 bases from J; bases unmatched to any gene: 8. The CDR3 contains 16 residues. Per the original methods: Estimated nucleated cell counts came from reference gene primer amplification. Clones were read by immunoSEQ multiplex PCR, and TCRdb kept only the in-frame ones, dropping some. D and trimming come from the DNA, and the V and J calls and clone size come from that table. The table has 160,000 or so clones, about 80% seen once. The gene calls are TRBV19 and TRBJ1-1, with 8 bases aligning to TRBD1. The sequenced sample consisted of peripheral blood. This clonotype originated in a man in his sixties or seventies who had recovered from COVID-19. CDR3 residues: CASSPRDRILNTEAFF. CDR3 nucleotide sequence: TGTGCCAGTAGTCCGCGGGACAGGATTTTGAACACTGAAGCTTTCTTT.